One sample yielded the 2 T cell receptor beta chains listed below, sequenced in a study of T cell changes during pregnancy in multiple sclerosis. Some clones are missing from TCRdb's copy, which holds only in-frame ones; the method was immunoSEQ multiplex PCR. The table lists 75,000 to 80,000 clones, about 93% of them singletons. Sequencing used peripheral blood, obtained in the second trimester of pregnancy. These receptors were obtained from a female donor in good health, enrolled as a control in a pregnancy study.

The chain links TRBV19 to TRBJ1-3; D is perhaps TRBD1 (6 bases). CDR3 length: 14 residues. The V and J ends lost 3 bases and 4 bases respectively, with 10 bases between them. Germline V CDR1 and CDR2: LNHDA, SQIVND (reference sequence). The CDR3 here is CASSIGQLGNTIYF. CDR3 DNA: TGTGCCAGTAGTATTGGACAGCTCGGAAACACCATATATTTT.

The rearrangement joins TRBV15 to TRBJ1-1; TRBD1 aligns across 10 bases. The CDR3 sequence is 17 residues long. CDR1 is LNHNV and CDR2 is YYDKDF in the germline V gene (reference sequence). J lost 1 base, V lost 2 bases, and 7 bases had no gene match. The CDR3 here is CATSRPGQGIQNTEAFF. The CDR3 DNA reads as TGTGCCACCAGCAGACCGGGACAGGGGATTCAGAACACTGAAGCTTTCTTT.